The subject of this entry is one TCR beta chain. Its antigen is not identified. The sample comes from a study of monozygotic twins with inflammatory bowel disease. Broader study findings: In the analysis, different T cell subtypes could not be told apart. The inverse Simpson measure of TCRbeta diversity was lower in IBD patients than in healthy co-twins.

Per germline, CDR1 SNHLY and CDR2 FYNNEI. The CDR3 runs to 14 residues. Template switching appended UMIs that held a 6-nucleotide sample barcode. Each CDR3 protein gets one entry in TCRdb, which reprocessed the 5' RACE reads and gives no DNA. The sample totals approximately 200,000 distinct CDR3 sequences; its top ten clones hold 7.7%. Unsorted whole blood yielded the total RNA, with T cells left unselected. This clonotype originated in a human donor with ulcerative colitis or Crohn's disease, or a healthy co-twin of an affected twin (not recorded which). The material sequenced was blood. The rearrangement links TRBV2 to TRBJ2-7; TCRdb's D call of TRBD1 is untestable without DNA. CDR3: CASSTGTDLREQYF.